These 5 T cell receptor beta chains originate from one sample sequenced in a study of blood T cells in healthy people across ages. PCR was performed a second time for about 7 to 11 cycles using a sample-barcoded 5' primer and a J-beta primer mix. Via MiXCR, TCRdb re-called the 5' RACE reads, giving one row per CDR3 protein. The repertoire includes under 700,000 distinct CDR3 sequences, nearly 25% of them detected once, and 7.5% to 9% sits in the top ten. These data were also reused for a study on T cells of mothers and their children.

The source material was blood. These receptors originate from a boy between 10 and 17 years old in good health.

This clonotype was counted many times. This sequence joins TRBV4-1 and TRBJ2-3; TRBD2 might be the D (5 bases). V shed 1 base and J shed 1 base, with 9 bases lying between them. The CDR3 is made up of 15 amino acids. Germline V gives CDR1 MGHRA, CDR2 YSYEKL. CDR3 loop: CASSQGWGGTDTQYF. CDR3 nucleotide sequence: TGCGCCAGCAGCCAAGGCTGGGGAGGCACAGATACGCAGTATTTT.

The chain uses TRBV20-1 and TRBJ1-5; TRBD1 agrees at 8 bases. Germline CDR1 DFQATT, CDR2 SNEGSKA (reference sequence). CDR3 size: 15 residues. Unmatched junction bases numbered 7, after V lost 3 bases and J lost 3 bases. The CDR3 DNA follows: TGCAGTGCTAGCCCCGGGACAGGTTTCAATCAGCCCCAGCATTTT. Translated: CSASPGTGFNQPQHF.

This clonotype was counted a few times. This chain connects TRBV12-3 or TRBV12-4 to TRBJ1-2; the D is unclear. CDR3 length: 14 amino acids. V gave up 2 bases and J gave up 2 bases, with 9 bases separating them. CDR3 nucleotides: TGTGCCAGCAGTTTAAGGGTTTCAAACTATGGCTACACCTTC. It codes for CASSLRVSNYGYTF.

The CDR3 DNA reads TGTGCCAGCAGCCCCCTCGGGGGGGGTAGCGACGAGCAGTACTTC. This codes for CASSPLGGGSDEQYF. This chain uses TRBV7-3 with TRBJ2-7; the match to TRBD2 covers 8 bases. Germline V gene data show CDR1 as SGHTA and CDR2 as FQGTGA. The CDR3 loop spans 15 amino acids. V shed 5 bases, J shed 5 bases, and the junction held 11 bases outside the gene matches.

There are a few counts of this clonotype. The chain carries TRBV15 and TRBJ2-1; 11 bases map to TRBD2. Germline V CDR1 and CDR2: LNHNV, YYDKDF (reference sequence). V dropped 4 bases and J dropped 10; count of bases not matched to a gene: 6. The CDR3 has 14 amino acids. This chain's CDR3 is CATSIPLAGGEQFF. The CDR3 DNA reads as TGTGCCACCAGCATCCCCCTAGCGGGGGGCGAGCAGTTCTTC.